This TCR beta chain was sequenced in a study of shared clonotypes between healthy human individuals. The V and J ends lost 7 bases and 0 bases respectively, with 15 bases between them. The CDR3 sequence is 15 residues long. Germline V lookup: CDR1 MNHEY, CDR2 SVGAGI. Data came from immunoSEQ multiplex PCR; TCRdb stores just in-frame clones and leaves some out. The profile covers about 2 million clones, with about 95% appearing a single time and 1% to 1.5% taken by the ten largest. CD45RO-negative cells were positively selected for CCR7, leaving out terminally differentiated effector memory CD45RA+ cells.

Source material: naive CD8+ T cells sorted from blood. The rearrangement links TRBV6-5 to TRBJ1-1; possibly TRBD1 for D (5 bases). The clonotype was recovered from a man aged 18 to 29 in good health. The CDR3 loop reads CASTERQSMNTEAFF. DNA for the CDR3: TGTGCCAGCACCGAAAGACAGAGCATGAACACTGAAGCTTTCTTT.